The entry that follows covers one TCR beta chain sequence. This clonotype has a handful of counts. The antigen it binds to is not known. The sample holds no much larger clone one base away, and base qualities are not on file. The treatment or condition label on this specimen signifies: approximately nine-day PBMC culture with coronavirus spike peptide pools or control peptides (ViraFEST assay). To expand antigen-specific T cells with peptide pools and then pick out the expanded clonotypes through TCR sequencing, the study relied on the ViraFEST assay. The convalescent patients' positive SARS-CoV-2 PCR tests fell between March and December 2020, which was before the Alpha, Beta and Delta variants emerged in the United States. Each well held two million PBMCs cultured with around 10 ug/ml peptide pools in IMDM containing around 5% human AB serum and roughly 10 IU/ml IL-2. Half of the culture medium was replaced with fresh IL-2-containing medium on days 3 and 7. CD4+ T cells were isolated after about 10 days of culture through negative selection using the EasySep CD4+ T cell isolation kit. PBMCs were separated from whole blood using Ficoll-Paque Plus gradient centrifugation and then either used fresh or cryopreserved at -140C. Each culture condition was generally run in triplicate wells.

This entry comes from a study of vaccination and CD4 T cells after COVID-19 (dated by TCRdb to 2022 to 2024). With respect to the entire study: Every convalescent patient had a positive nasal swab PCR test for SARS-CoV-2, with mild disease in 8 to 10 patients and severe disease in one. The convalescent cohort included six males and four females, with two Hispanic individuals, seven Caucasians, two Asians and one multiracial person. Participants got two doses of the Pfizer-BioNTech BNT162b2 vaccine (n=8) or two doses of the Moderna mRNA-1273 vaccine (n=2). Post-COVID blood samples from convalescent patients were collected a median of 101 days after diagnosis, with a range of roughly 35 to 180 days. The time from the second vaccine dose to post-vaccine blood sampling had a median of around 72 days and ranged from about 14 to 250 days. The cultures were stimulated with overlapping spike peptide pools from SARS-CoV-2 and from the common cold coronaviruses HCoV-NL63, HCoV-OC43 and HCoV-229E. Control cultures used a CEFX viral epitope pool as positive control, an HIV-1 Nef peptide pool as negative control, or no peptide. The spike-specific CD4+ TCR repertoire was compared before and after mRNA vaccination in approximately 9 COVID-19 convalescent patients and several infection-naive healthy vaccine recipients.

The library came from PCR. At the Johns Hopkins FTIC core, DNA from the cultured CD4+ T cells underwent TCR sequencing with the Oncomine TCR Beta short-read assay. Genomic DNA was extracted from the cultured CD4+ T cells with the QIAamp micro DNA kit. Oncomine TCR Beta libraries from cultured CD4+ T cells were pooled using unique dual indexes and sequenced on an Illumina iSeq 100. Turning to the authors' computational methods: Non-productive sequences were removed, and CDR3s that did not start with C, did not end with F or W, or were shorter than 7 amino acids were discarded. The MANAFEST web application identified antigen-specific clonotypes by comparing peptide-stimulated wells against reference wells and other culture wells. For a clone to be called positive, the clone needed an FDR below 0.05, an odds ratio above 5, and a productive frequency above 0.1% in at least two of three replicate wells. Cross-reactive clonotypes were defined as significantly expanded in both SARS-CoV-2 spike wells and at least one common cold coronavirus spike condition. Levenshtein distances (stringdist) and unrooted phylogenetic trees (ape) in R version 3.6.1 were used to assess CDR3 homology. Through fastp at Q25 and MiXCR, TCRdb rebuilt clones from the public reads, retaining in-frame beta chains. Entries that share a CDR3 protein sequence are merged under the most common genes and DNA. The V and J calls come from TCRdb's annotation, not from the publication. In this sample the table shows 15,000 to 20,000 distinct CDR3 sequences, approximately 38% of which occur a single time. The top ten constitute around an eighth of the sample.

As encoded in the germline V gene, CDR1 is MGHDK while CDR2 is SYGVNS. The CDR3 spans 15 residues, from the cysteine through the phenylalanine. Only the CDR3 part of the read is kept: 45 bases, read in frame from the first base. After removal of 2 bases from V and 4 bases from J, the junction retains 2 bases not matched to a gene. General findings and caveats noted by the study authors: The number of convalescent patients in the study was relatively small, and the study did not examine early timepoints following natural infection. Of the vaccine-specific clones in convalescent patients, 304 of 307, or nearly all, reacted only to SARS-CoV-2 spike and did not cross-react with common cold coronaviruses. Among convalescent patients, a median approximately 88% of the SARS-CoV-2-reactive clones seen after vaccination appeared only after vaccination, which suggests priming specific to the vaccine. The median count of SARS-CoV-2-reactive clonotypes went up from around 20 after infection to a few dozen after vaccination, although the change was not significant.

The receptor was derived from a human donor who had recovered from COVID-19. The sequencing sample was made of CD4+ T cells from blood, cultured in vitro. The rearranged chain carries TRBV25-1 and TRBJ1-5, with TRBD1 identical over 10 junction bases. The CDR3 region has the sequence CASSERDRGNQPQHF. The sequenced DNA is TGTGCCAGCAGTGAAAGGGACAGGGGAAATCAGCCCCAGCATTTT.